Below, 14 T cell receptor beta chains from the same sample are listed, as sequenced in a study of T cells in Graves' hyperthyroidism and ophthalmopathy. The CDR3 regions of TCR beta were amplified from RNA transcripts. Initially, a first-round RT-PCR of the TCR CDR3 employed the HTBI primer set. From the multiplex PCR reads, TCRdb called clonotypes with MiXCR, one entry per CDR3 protein. The data hold about 640,000 distinct CDR3 sequences, with roughly 20% observed a single time. Sequencing used blood. These receptors were taken from a man aged 25 to 40 with Graves' ophthalmopathy.

V and J are TRBV5-1 and TRBJ2-6; perhaps TRBD2 as D (6 bases). This CDR3 comprises 18 residues. V lost 4 bases and J lost 4, with 21 bases in between. Germline V lookup: CDR1 SGHRS, CDR2 YFSETQ. Written as DNA, the CDR3 is TGCGCCAGCAGCGGAGGGACGGGAGAATCCTCCGGGGCCAACGTCCTGACTTTC. This sequence encodes CASSGGTGESSGANVLTF.

This clonotype turned up a few times. V and J are TRBV28 and TRBJ2-3, with 14 bases matching TRBD2. The V and J ends lost 4 bases and 1 base, in that order; junction bases with no gene match: 4. Germline V gene lookup returns CDR1 MDHEN and CDR2 SYDVKM. The CDR3 has 17 residues. The CDR3: CASSSGLAGDRTDTQYF. CDR3 sequence (DNA): TGTGCCAGCAGTTCGGGACTAGCGGGAGATCGCACAGATACGCAGTATTTT.

There are a few counts of this clonotype. The chain combines TRBV7-2 with TRBJ2-4, with TRBD2 matching 15 bases. The CDR3 has 22 residues. The J segment lost 1 base and the V segment lost 5 bases, leaving 18 bases of the junction unmatched. From germline, CDR1 is SGHTA and CDR2 FQGNSA. The CDR3: CASSTLPGLAGGAQQAKNIQYF. DNA of the CDR3: TGTGCCAGCAGCACCCTTCCGGGACTAGCGGGAGGCGCCCAGCAGGCCAAAAACATTCAGTACTTC.

This clonotype was observed a handful of times. This sequence joins TRBV15 and TRBJ2-5, with a tentative D call TRBD2 (7 bases). CDR1 is LNHNV and CDR2 is YYDKDF in the germline V gene (reference sequence). The germline V and J ends were trimmed by 1 base and 1 base, with 10 bases remaining between them. This CDR3 spans 15 amino acids. This CDR3 is CATSRVGGVQETQYF. CDR3 nucleotides: TGTGCCACCAGCAGAGTAGGGGGGGTCCAAGAGACCCAGTACTTC.

The chain employs TRBV11-2 and TRBJ2-7; 15 positions agree with TRBD2. V lost 3 bases, J lost 2 bases, and 2 bases stayed unmatched. In germline, CDR1 is SGHAT, CDR2 FQNNGV. This CDR3 contains 16 residues. This CDR3 is CASSLWTSGRAYEQYF. CDR3 DNA sequence: TGTGCCAGCAGCTTGTGGACTAGCGGGAGGGCCTACGAGCAGTACTTC.

The chain couples TRBV11-2 to TRBJ2-1, with TRBD2 matching 9 bases. The J segment lost 4 bases and the V segment lost 5 bases, leaving 6 bases of the junction unmatched. In germline, CDR1 is SGHAT, CDR2 FQNNGV. This CDR3 has 15 amino acids. The CDR3 DNA reads TGTGCCAGCAGCCCCCCTAGCGGGAAGTACAATGAGCAGTTCTTC. This codes for CASSPPSGKYNEQFF.

This clonotype has just a few counts. The chain combines TRBV9 with TRBJ2-1, with TRBD2 matching 9 bases. V was pared by 0 bases and J by 8 bases, with 12 bases of the junction left unmatched. In germline, CDR1 is SGDLS, CDR2 YYNGEE. The CDR3 is made up of 17 amino acids. CDR3 bases: TGTGCCAGCAGCGTAGAAGGCCTAGCGGGACGCATGGATGAGCAGTTCTTC. Translated, it gives CASSVEGLAGRMDEQFF.

This clonotype was seen a handful of times. V gene TRBV7-9 combines with J gene TRBJ2-7; D uncertain. This CDR3 comprises 15 residues. Per the germline V gene, CDR1 is SEHNR and CDR2 is FQNEAQ (reference sequence). Trimming took 1 base from V and 1 from J, leaving 11 bases between them. The CDR3 loop is CASSLVEGKSYEQYF. CDR3 in DNA: TGTGCCAGCAGCTTAGTAGAAGGGAAGTCCTACGAGCAGTACTTC.

This chain joins TRBV5-6 and TRBJ1-2; no definite D call. The V and J ends lost 0 bases and 5 bases respectively, with 14 bases between them. Germline V gene lookup returns CDR1 SGHDT and CDR2 YYEEEE. This CDR3 is built from 15 residues. The CDR3 loop is CASSLDRFGIYGYTF. CDR3 nucleotide sequence: TGTGCCAGCAGCTTGGATCGCTTCGGGATTTATGGCTACACCTTC.

This clonotype was observed many times. The chain carries TRBV12-3 or TRBV12-4 and TRBJ1-5; tentatively, D is TRBD1 (5 bases). The CDR3 totals 13 residues. Trimming removed 3 bases at V and 9 bases at J, with 12 bases between. The CDR3 DNA is TGTGCCAGCAGTTTGGTGCAGGGTGGGCCCCAGCATTTT. This sequence encodes CASSLVQGGPQHF.

This clonotype was observed many times. J is TRBJ2-7 and V is TRBV7-8, with D uncertain. The CDR3 totals 15 residues. CDR1 SGHVS and CDR2 FQNEAQ come from the germline V gene. Trimming took 1 base from V and 3 from J, leaving 13 bases between them. The DNA for the CDR3 is TGTGCCAGCAGCTTAGGTCGCAGTTCTGTCTACGAGCAGTACTTC. It specifies CASSLGRSSVYEQYF.

This clonotype has only a few counts. V and J are TRBV10-3 and TRBJ2-5; D not resolved. Trimming removed 6 bases from V and 7 bases from J, with 15 bases in between. Germline loops: CDR1 ENHRY, CDR2 SYGVKD. This CDR3 spans 13 amino acids. CDR3 amino acids: CAIRAERPPTQYF. The CDR3 nucleotides are TGTGCCATCAGGGCGGAACGGCCGCCGACCCAGTACTTC.

The chain couples TRBV7-9 to TRBJ2-3; D tentatively reads TRBD1 or TRBD2 (6 bases each). CDR3 length equals 12 residues. Deletions cut 4 bases from V and 10 bases from J, with 12 bases between. The germline gives CDR1 SEHNR, CDR2 FQNEAQ (reference sequence). The CDR3 sequence is CASSSGGTSQYF. The CDR3 nucleotides are TGTGCCAGCAGCTCAGGAGGGACATCGCAGTATTTT.

This clonotype was counted a few times. V is TRBV24-1 and J is TRBJ2-7, with 10 bases lining up with TRBD1. The CDR3 consists of 15 residues. CDR1 and CDR2 from the germline V gene are KGHDR and SFDVKD. J lost 2 bases, V lost 2 bases, and 2 bases had no gene match. CDR3 sequence: CATSDSGTGAYEQYF. In DNA form, the CDR3 reads TGTGCCACCAGTGATTCCGGGACAGGGGCCTACGAGCAGTACTTC.